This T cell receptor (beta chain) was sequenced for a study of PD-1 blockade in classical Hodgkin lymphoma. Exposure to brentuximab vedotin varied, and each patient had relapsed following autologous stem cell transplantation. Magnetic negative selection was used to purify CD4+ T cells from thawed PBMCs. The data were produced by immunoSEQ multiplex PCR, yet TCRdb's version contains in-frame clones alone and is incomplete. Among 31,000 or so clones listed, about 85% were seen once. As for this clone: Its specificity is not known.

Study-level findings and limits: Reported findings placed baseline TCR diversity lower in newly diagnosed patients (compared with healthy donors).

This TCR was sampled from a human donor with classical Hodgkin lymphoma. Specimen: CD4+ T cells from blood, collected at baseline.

CDR3 sequence reads: CASSSETGPLTF. CDR3 coding DNA: TGTGCCAGCTCCTCCGAGACAGGCCCCCTGACTTTC. The J gene is TRBJ2-6, the V gene TRBV18; TRBD1 might be the D (6 bases). Germline V gene data show CDR1 as KGHSH and CDR2 as LQKENI. The CDR3 is made up of 12 amino acids. V was trimmed by 6 bases and J by 15 bases, leaving 15 bases between them.